This TCR beta chain is drawn from a study of blood T cells in healthy people across ages. Remarks on this clonotype: The antigen is unknown.

Together with a sample-barcoded 5' primer, a J-beta primer mix was included in a second PCR lasting 7 to 11 cycles. Tags on each cDNA molecule came from a template-switch adaptor with 12 random nucleotides. TCRdb re-derived calls from the 5' RACE reads in MiXCR, one entry per CDR3 protein. Among roughly 2 million distinct CDR3 sequences listed, roughly 49% were seen once. General study findings and limits: Shifts in expanded clonotypes may have been confounded by donor CMV status, which was unknown.

Sequences were obtained from blood. The TCR sequence derives from a woman between 35 and 50 years old in good health.

For the CDR3, the DNA is TGCGCCAGCAGCCTCAGATTGGGGGCTACGCAGTATTTT. Protein sequence: CASSLRLGATQYF. The rearrangement uses TRBV4-3 and TRBJ2-3, with a weak D call TRBD1 (6 bases). V dropped 4 bases and J dropped 8 bases, with 13 bases sitting between them. The length of the CDR3 is 13 residues. Germline V gene sequence: CDR1 LGHNA, CDR2 YSLEER.